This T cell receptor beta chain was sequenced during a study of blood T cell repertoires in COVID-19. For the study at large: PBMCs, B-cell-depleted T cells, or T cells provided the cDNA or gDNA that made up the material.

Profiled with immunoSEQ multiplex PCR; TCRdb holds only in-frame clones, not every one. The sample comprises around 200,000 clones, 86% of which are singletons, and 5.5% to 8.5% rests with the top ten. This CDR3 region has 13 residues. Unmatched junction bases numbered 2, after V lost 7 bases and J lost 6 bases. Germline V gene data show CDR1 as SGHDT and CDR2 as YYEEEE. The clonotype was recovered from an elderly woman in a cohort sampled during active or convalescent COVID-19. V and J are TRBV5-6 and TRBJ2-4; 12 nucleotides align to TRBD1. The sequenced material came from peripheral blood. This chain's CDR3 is CASAGQGANIQYF. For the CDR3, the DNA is TGTGCCAGCGCGGGACAGGGGGCAAACATTCAGTACTTC.